This T cell receptor (beta chain) was obtained from a study of blood T cell repertoires in COVID-19. Study information: Samples representing acute and convalescent COVID-19 were sourced from the United States, Italy and Spain. T cells, B-cell-depleted T cells, or PBMCs provided the cDNA or gDNA that served as material.

Original data processing: Nucleated cell counts were estimated from reference gene primer amplification. Sequencing used immunoSEQ multiplex PCR; TCRdb keeps in-frame clones, though not all of them. V and J calls and clone size are copied from that table; D and trimming were computed from the DNA. Of 15,000 to 20,000 clones in the sample, around nine tenths were seen once. This CDR3 has 16 amino acids. Germline V lookup: CDR1 SNHLY, CDR2 FYNNEI. V lost 5 bases to trimming and J lost 6 bases, with 21 bases between them. The clonotype originates from a man aged 60-69 years with active COVID-19. Sample: peripheral blood. This sequence joins TRBV2 and TRBJ2-3; D is undetermined. The CDR3 DNA sequence: TGTGCCAGCAGTCGAGATCAGATGACACCTCCGGATACGCAGTATTTT. Translating it yields CASSRDQMTPPDTQYF.